This is a list of T cell receptor beta chains from one sample in a study of blood T cell repertoires in COVID-19. Sequenced by immunoSEQ multiplex PCR; TCRdb stores in-frame clones only, minus some. The sample records 150,000 or so clones, around 84% being singletons. The sequenced sample was peripheral blood. These TCRs come from a woman in her forties or fifties with acute or convalescent COVID-19. Each CDR3 is given with its conserved first and last residue. The order of the fields is D gene, J gene, clone size, V gene, CDR3 protein, CDR3 DNA. The D gene is left open where the match is weak. Part of the rows lack a size; the others show once, few, many or a class for expanded clones.

NA | TRBJ2-1 | few | TRBV6-6 | CASSYSGRGNEQFF | TGTGCCAGCAGTTACTCGGGACGGGGGAATGAGCAGTTCTTC
TRBD1 | TRBJ1-2 | NA | TRBV28 | CASRLSGGDYGYTF | TGTGCCAGCAGACTCTCAGGGGGAGACTATGGCTACACCTTC
NA | TRBJ2-5 | NA | TRBV5-4 | CASSLAPTGYLEETQYF | TGTGCCAGCAGCTTGGCCCCTACAGGGTACCTCGAAGAGACCCAGTACTTC
NA | TRBJ2-7 | once | TRBV4-2 | CASSQRPSYEQYF | TGTGCCAGCAGCCAACGTCCCTCCTACGAGCAGTACTTC
NA | TRBJ2-7 | NA | TRBV2 | CASGQLSYEQYF | TGTGCCAGCGGGCAGCTCTCCTACGAGCAGTACTTC
NA | TRBJ2-7 | NA | TRBV4-2 | CASSQDRGEWNEQYF | TGTGCCAGCAGCCAAGATCGTGGGGAGTGGAACGAGCAGTACTTC
NA | TRBJ2-7 | NA | TRBV4-2 | CASSPSPGARGTYEQYF | TGTGCCAGCAGCCCCTCCCCCGGGGCGCGGGGTACCTACGAGCAGTACTTC
TRBD1 | TRBJ2-7 | NA | TRBV6-5 | CASSYQTGYSYEQYF | TGTGCCAGCAGTTACCAGACAGGGTACAGCTACGAGCAGTACTTC
NA | TRBJ2-7 | NA | TRBV11-3 | CASSRHNYEQYF | TGTGCCAGCAGCCGACATAACTACGAGCAGTACTTC
NA | TRBJ1-2 | once | TRBV18 | CASSPSQDYGYTF | TGTGCCAGCTCACCAAGCCAGGACTATGGCTACACCTTC
NA | TRBJ2-7 | NA | TRBV27 | CASSFGEQGLYEQYF | TGTGCCAGCAGTTTCGGGGAACAGGGTTTGTACGAGCAGTACTTC
NA | TRBJ2-2 | NA | TRBV27 | CASRLGPFRSTGELFF | TGTGCCAGCAGGTTGGGGCCTTTCCGCAGCACCGGGGAGCTGTTTTTT
NA | TRBJ1-3 | once | TRBV5-6 | CASSLRPGSGNTIYF | TGTGCCAGCAGCTTGAGGCCGGGCTCTGGAAACACCATATATTTT
TRBD1 | TRBJ1-4 | NA | TRBV4-3 | CASSQAINRGRGEKLFF | TGCGCCAGCAGCCAAGCGATAAACAGGGGGAGGGGTGAAAAACTGTTTTTT
NA | TRBJ1-2 | NA | TRBV10-1 | CASSDGTYYGYTF | TGCGCCAGCAGTGATGGGACATACTATGGCTACACCTTC
NA | TRBJ1-3 | NA | TRBV19 | CASSSRGGGNTIYF | TGTGCCAGTAGTTCCCGTGGAGGAGGAAACACCATATATTTT
NA | TRBJ2-6 | NA | TRBV6-2/TRBV6-3 | CASSYSQFPGANVLTF | TGTGCCAGCAGTTACTCCCAGTTCCCTGGGGCCAACGTCCTGACTTTC
TRBD1 | TRBJ2-7 | NA | TRBV7-8 | CASSLRDRLSYEQYF | TGTGCCAGCAGCTTAAGGGACAGACTCTCCTACGAGCAGTACTTC
TRBD1 | TRBJ1-5 | NA | TRBV28 | CASRRDRAGGNQPQHF | TGTGCCAGCAGAAGGGACAGGGCCGGAGGCAATCAGCCCCAGCATTTT
TRBD2 | TRBJ2-4 | NA | TRBV5-1 | CASRPRYSGGVKIDIQYF | TGCGCCAGCAGACCGCGATATAGCGGGGGGGTTAAAATAGACATTCAGTACTTC
NA | TRBJ2-6 | NA | TRBV27 | CASRLGSSGANVLTF | TGTGCCAGCAGACTAGGGTCTTCTGGGGCCAACGTCCTGACTTTC
TRBD1 | TRBJ2-7 | once | TRBV29-1 | CSVTGTETYEQYF | TGCAGCGTCACCGGGACAGAGACCTACGAGCAGTACTTC
TRBD2 | TRBJ2-2 | NA | TRBV3-1/TRBV3-2 | CASSPATGGATGELFF | TGTGCCAGCAGTCCTGCGACCGGGGGGGCCACCGGGGAGCTGTTTTTT
TRBD2 | TRBJ2-1 | NA | TRBV7-9 | CASSFSWRERSYNEQFF | TGTGCCAGCAGCTTCTCATGGCGGGAGAGGAGCTACAATGAGCAGTTCTTC
NA | TRBJ2-3 | NA | TRBV6-5 | CASSYSGRRTDTQYF | TGTGCCAGCAGTTACTCGGGCCGCCGCACAGATACGCAGTATTTT
NA | TRBJ2-7 | NA | TRBV11-2 | CASSLDLRTTHEQYF | TGTGCCAGCAGCTTAGATCTGCGGACAACCCACGAGCAGTACTTC
TRBD1 | TRBJ1-2 | NA | TRBV19 | CASSTSGTGGAGYGYTF | TGTGCCAGTAGTACGTCCGGGACAGGGGGCGCTGGCTATGGCTACACCTTC
NA | TRBJ1-2 | once | TRBV7-2 | CASSAGSYGYTF | TGTGCCAGCAGCGCAGGTAGCTATGGCTACACCTTC
TRBD1 | TRBJ2-7 | NA | TRBV3-1/TRBV3-2 | CASSPIGTGSGEQYF | TGTGCCAGCAGCCCCATCGGGACAGGGTCGGGCGAGCAGTACTTC
TRBD2 | TRBJ2-1 | NA | TRBV4-3 | CASSQKETSGWAEQFF | TGCGCCAGCAGCCAAAAGGAGACTAGCGGGTGGGCTGAGCAGTTCTTC
TRBD2 | TRBJ2-1 | NA | TRBV3-1/TRBV3-2 | CASSQETLAGVNEQFF | TGTGCCAGCAGCCAAGAGACCCTAGCGGGAGTTAATGAGCAGTTCTTC
TRBD2 | TRBJ2-7 | few | TRBV7-3 | CASSPPSGTSQYF | TGTGCCAGCAGCCCCCCTTCCGGGACTAGCCAGTACTTC
NA | TRBJ1-2 | NA | TRBV7-2 | CASSFSGKYYGYTF | TGTGCCAGCAGCTTTTCAGGGAAATACTATGGCTACACCTTC
TRBD1 | TRBJ2-1 | NA | TRBV7-7 | CASSLEQGGHEQFF | TGTGCCAGCAGCTTAGAACAGGGGGGCCATGAGCAGTTCTTC
NA | TRBJ1-2 | NA | TRBV4-1 | CASSRGGPGTANYGYTF | TGCGCCAGCAGCCGCGGCGGCCCCGGTACGGCTAACTATGGCTACACCTTC
TRBD1 | TRBJ2-5 | NA | TRBV5-1 | CASSPPGQGQSETQYF | TGCGCCAGCAGCCCCCCGGGACAGGGACAGTCAGAGACCCAGTACTTC
NA | TRBJ1-5 | once | TRBV19 | CASSRRTGDSNQPQHF | TGTGCCAGTAGTAGGAGGACGGGAGATAGCAATCAGCCCCAGCATTTT
TRBD1 | TRBJ2-5 | NA | TRBV5-1 | CASSLTGVETQYF | TGCGCCAGCAGCCTAACAGGGGTAGAGACCCAGTACTTC
NA | TRBJ1-4 | NA | TRBV30 | CAWSESGGVEKLFF | TGTGCCTGGAGTGAATCGGGGGGCGTTGAAAAACTGTTTTTT
NA | TRBJ2-7 | NA | TRBV29-1 | CSVGAPEPYEQYF | TGCAGCGTGGGGGCACCGGAACCGTACGAGCAGTACTTC
NA | TRBJ1-6 | NA | TRBV27 | CASREGGGYNSPLHF | TGTGCCAGCCGCGAGGGAGGGGGCTATAATTCACCCCTCCACTTT
NA | TRBJ1-4 | NA | TRBV19 | CASSRDITTNEKLFF | TGTGCCAGTAGTAGGGACATTACAACTAATGAAAAACTGTTTTTT
TRBD2 | TRBJ2-5 | NA | TRBV6-5 | CASGDQRGPQETQYF | TGTGCCAGCGGCGATCAGCGGGGGCCCCAAGAGACCCAGTACTTC
NA | TRBJ2-3 | NA | TRBV25-1 | CASSEVGLADTQYF | TGTGCCAGCAGTGAAGTTGGGCTGGCAGATACGCAGTATTTT
NA | TRBJ2-7 | NA | TRBV6-5 | CASSYPLLEQYF | TGTGCCAGCAGTTACCCCCTACTCGAGCAGTACTTC
NA | TRBJ2-7 | NA | TRBV2 | CASLLGTPPYEQYF | TGTGCTTCACTCCTCGGGACACCCCCCTACGAGCAGTACTTC
NA | TRBJ1-2 | NA | TRBV5-8 | CASSFGKGMDYGYTF | TGTGCCAGCAGCTTTGGTAAGGGGATGGACTATGGCTACACCTTC
NA | TRBJ2-1 | NA | TRBV4-1 | CASSPFDGNTYNEQFF | TGCGCCAGCAGCCCCTTTGACGGGAATACCTACAATGAGCAGTTCTTC
NA | TRBJ1-2 | NA | TRBV6-2/TRBV6-3 | CASSYLDYGYTF | TGTGCCAGCAGTTATTTAGACTATGGCTACACCTTC
NA | TRBJ2-7 | NA | TRBV7-2 | CASSLVDGGYEQYF | TGTGCCAGCAGCTTAGTGGACGGGGGCTACGAGCAGTACTTC
NA | TRBJ1-2 | NA | TRBV11-2 | CASSSLRRDINGYGYTF | TGTGCCAGCAGCTCCCTCCGTCGGGACATAAACGGCTATGGCTACACCTTC
TRBD2 | TRBJ2-2 | NA | TRBV7-2 | CASSWGLAGSKSGELFF | TGTGCCAGCAGCTGGGGACTAGCGGGGTCAAAGAGCGGGGAGCTGTTTTTT
NA | TRBJ2-4 | NA | TRBV28 | CASRRPSEGKNIQYF | TGTGCCAGCAGGAGACCTTCGGAGGGCAAAAACATTCAGTACTTC
TRBD1 | TRBJ2-4 | NA | TRBV7-2 | CASSLAGQNIQYF | TGTGCCAGCAGCTTAGCGGGACAGAACATTCAGTACTTC
NA | TRBJ2-7 | NA | TRBV28 | CATGEQPSYEQYF | TGTGCCACAGGGGAGCAGCCATCCTACGAGCAGTACTTC